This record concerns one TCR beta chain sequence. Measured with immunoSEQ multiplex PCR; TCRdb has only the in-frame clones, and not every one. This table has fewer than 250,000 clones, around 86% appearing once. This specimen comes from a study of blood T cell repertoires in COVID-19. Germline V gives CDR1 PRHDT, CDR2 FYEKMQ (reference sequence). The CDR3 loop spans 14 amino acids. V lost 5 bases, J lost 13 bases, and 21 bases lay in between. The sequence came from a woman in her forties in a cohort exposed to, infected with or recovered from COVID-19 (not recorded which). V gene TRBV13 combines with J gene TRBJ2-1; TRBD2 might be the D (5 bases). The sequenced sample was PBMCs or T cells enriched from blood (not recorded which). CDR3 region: CASSLRTGTMSQFF. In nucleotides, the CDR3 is TGTGCCAGCAGCCTCCGGACTGGTACAATGAGTCAGTTCTTC.